The clone carrying this TCR beta chain was recorded once. Per the authors' pipeline: Junction-only sequences produced by ImmunoSEQ had no quality scores, so filtering differed. The repertoire was sequenced with immunoSEQ multiplex PCR; TCRdb's copy has only in-frame clones and lacks some. D and trimming were read from the DNA, whereas the V and J calls and clone size are those reported in that table. The sample gives 2 million to 3 million clones, 93% of which show up once; around 0.37% is in the top ten. The sample originates from a study of shared clonotypes between healthy human individuals. Germline V gives CDR1 MNHEY, CDR2 SMNVEV (reference sequence). The CDR3 length is 18 residues. V shed 4 bases, J shed 0 bases, and the junction held 12 bases outside the gene matches.

This clonotype was sampled from a man in his late teens or twenties in good health. Some clones in this sample may be carry-over from other donors' samples. This rearrangement joins TRBV27 to TRBJ2-3; 8 bases map to TRBD2. Sequencing was performed on naive CD4+ T cells from PBMCs. The subset is: CD45RA+ positively selected. Here the CDR3 reads CASSSPRSGVFSTDTQYF. CDR3 nucleotide sequence: TGTGCCAGCAGTTCACCCCGTAGCGGGGTCTTTAGCACAGATACGCAGTATTTT.